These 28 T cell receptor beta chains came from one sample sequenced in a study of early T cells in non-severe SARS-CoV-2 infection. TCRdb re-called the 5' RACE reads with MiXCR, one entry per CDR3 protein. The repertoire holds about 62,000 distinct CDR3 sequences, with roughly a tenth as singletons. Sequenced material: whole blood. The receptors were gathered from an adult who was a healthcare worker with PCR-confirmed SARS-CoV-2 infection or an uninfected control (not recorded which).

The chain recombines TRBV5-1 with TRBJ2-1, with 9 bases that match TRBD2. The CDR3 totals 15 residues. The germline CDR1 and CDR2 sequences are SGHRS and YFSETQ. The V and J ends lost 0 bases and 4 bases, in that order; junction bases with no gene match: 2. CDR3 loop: CASSLDSGGYNEQFF. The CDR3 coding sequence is TGCGCCAGCAGCTTGGATAGCGGGGGTTACAATGAGCAGTTCTTC.

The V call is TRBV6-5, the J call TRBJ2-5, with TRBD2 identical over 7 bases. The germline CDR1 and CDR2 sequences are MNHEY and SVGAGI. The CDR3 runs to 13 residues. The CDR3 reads CACTRGGTETQYF. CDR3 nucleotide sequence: TGTGCTTGCACGCGGGGAGGGACAGAGACCCAGTACTTC.

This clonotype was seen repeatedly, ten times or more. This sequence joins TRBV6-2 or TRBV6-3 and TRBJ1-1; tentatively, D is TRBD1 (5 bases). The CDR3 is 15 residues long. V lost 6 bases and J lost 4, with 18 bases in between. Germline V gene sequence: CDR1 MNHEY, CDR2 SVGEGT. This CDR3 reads CASSRRQTWGTEAFF. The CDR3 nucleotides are TGTGCCAGCAGCCGTCGACAGACCTGGGGCACTGAAGCTTTCTTT.

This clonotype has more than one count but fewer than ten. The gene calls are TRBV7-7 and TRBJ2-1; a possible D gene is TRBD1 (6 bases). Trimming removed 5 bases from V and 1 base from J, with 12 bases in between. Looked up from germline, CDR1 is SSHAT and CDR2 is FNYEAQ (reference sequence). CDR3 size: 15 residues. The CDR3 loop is CASSPTTGSYNEQFF. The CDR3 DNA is TGTGCCAGCAGCCCTACCACAGGGTCCTACAATGAGCAGTTCTTC. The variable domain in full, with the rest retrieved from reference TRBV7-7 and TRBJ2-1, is GAGVSQSPRYKVTKRGQDVTLRCDPISSHATLYWYQQALGQGPEFLTYFNYEAQPDKSGLPSDRFSAERPEGSISTLTIQRTEQRDSAMYRCASSPTTGSYNEQFFGPGTRLTVL.

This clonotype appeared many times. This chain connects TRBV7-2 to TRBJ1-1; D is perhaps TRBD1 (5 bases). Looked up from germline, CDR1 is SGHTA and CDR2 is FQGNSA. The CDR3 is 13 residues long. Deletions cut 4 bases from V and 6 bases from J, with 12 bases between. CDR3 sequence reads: CASSYTPRAEAFF. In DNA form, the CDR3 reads TGTGCCAGCAGCTACACCCCCAGGGCTGAAGCTTTCTTT.

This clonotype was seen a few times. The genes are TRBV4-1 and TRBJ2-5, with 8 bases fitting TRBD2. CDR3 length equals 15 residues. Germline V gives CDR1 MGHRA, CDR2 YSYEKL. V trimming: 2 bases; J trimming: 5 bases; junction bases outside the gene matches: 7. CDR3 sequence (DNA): TGCGCCAGCAGCCAATGGGGACTAGTCCCTGAGACCCAGTACTTC. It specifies CASSQWGLVPETQYF.

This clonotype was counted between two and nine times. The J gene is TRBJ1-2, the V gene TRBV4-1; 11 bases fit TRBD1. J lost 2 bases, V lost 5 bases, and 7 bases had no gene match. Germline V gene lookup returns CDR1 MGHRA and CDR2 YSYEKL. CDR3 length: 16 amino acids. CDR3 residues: CASSSDRGQRNYGYTF. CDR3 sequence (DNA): TGCGCCAGCAGCTCGGACAGGGGGCAGAGAAACTATGGCTACACCTTC.

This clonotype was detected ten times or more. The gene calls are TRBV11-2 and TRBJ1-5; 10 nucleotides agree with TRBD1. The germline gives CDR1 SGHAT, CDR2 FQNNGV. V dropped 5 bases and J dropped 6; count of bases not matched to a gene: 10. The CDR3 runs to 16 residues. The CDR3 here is CASSTTRDRGIQPQHF. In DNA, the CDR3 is TGTGCCAGCAGCACGACACGGGACAGGGGAATTCAGCCCCAGCATTTT.

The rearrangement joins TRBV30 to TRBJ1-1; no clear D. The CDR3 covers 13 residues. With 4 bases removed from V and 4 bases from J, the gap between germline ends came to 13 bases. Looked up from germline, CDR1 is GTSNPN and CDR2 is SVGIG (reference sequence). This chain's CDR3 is CAWMVVGFTEAFF. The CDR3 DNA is TGTGCCTGGATGGTCGTAGGCTTCACTGAAGCTTTCTTT.

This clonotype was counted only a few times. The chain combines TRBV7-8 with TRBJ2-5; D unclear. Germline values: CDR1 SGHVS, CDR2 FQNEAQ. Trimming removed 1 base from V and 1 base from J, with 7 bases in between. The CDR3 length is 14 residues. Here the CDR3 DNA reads TGTGCCAGCAGCTTAGTTCACAGCCAAGAGACCCAGTACTTC. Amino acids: CASSLVHSQETQYF.

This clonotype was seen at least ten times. As DNA, the CDR3 is TGCAGTGCTGAGCGGGGATATAGCAATCAGCCCCAGCATTTT. Its translation is CSAERGYSNQPQHF. The chain has TRBV20-1 and TRBJ1-5; unclear D gene. The germline V gene encodes CDR1 DFQATT and CDR2 SNEGSKA (reference sequence). V shed 5 bases and J shed 0 bases, with 11 bases lying between them. This CDR3 spans 14 amino acids.

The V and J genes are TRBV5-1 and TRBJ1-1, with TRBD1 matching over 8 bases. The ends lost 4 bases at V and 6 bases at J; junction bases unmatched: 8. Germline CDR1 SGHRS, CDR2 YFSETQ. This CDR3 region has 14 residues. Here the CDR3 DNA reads TGCGCCAGCAGCACCGGACAGGGTTCAGCTGAAGCTTTCTTT. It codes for CASSTGQGSAEAFF.

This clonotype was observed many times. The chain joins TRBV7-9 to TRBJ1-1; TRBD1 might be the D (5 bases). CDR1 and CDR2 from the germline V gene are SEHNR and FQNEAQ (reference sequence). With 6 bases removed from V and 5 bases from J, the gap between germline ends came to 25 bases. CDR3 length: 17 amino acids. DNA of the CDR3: TGTGCCAGCAGTCAAAGGGCGTCAAGGGGAAGCAGGACTGAAGCTTTCTTT. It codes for CASSQRASRGSRTEAFF.

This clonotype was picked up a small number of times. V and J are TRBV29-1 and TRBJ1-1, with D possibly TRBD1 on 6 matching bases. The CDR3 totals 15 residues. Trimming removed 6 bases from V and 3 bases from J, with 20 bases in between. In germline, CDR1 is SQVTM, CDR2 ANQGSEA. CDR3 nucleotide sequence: TGCAGCGTGGACAGCCCGGATAATTATTACACTGAAGCTTTCTTT. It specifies CSVDSPDNYYTEAFF. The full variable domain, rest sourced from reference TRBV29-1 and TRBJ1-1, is SAVISQKPSRDICQRGTSLTIQCQVDSQVTMMFWYRQQPGQSLTLIATANQGSEATYESGFVIDKFPISRPNLTFSTLTVSNMSPEDSSIYLCSVDSPDNYYTEAFFGQGTRLTVV.

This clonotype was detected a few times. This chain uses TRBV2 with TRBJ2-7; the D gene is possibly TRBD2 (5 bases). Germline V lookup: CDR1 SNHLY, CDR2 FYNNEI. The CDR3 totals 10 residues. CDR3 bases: TGTGCCAGCACGGGGAACAGCCTGCACGTC. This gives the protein CASTGNSLHV.

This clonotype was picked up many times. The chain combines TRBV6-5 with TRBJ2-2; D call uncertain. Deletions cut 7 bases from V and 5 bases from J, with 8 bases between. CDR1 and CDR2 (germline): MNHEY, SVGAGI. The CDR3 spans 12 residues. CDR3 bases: TGTGCCAGCACCCAGGTGACCGGGGAGCTGTTTTTT. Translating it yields CASTQVTGELFF.

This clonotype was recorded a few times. CDR3 residues: CASSSEQSYGYTF. For the CDR3, the DNA is TGTGCCAGCTCCAGTGAGCAGAGCTATGGCTACACCTTC. V usage is TRBV2 and J usage is TRBJ1-2; D gene unclear. The CDR3 length is 13 residues. From germline, CDR1 is SNHLY and CDR2 FYNNEI. Deletions cut 8 bases from V and 4 bases from J, with 14 bases between.

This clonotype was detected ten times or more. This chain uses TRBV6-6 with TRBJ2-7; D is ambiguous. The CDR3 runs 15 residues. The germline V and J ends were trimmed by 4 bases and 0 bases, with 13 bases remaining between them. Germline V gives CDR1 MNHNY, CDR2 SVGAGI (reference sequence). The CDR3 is CASSSEQEFSYEQYV. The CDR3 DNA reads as TGTGCCAGCAGTTCGGAGCAGGAGTTCTCCTACGAGCAGTACGTC.

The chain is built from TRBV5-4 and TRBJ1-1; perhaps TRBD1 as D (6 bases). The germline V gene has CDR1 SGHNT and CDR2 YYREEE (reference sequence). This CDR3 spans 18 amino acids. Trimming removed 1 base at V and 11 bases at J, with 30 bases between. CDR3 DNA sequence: TGTGCCAGCAGCTTGACAAATGAGGTTTTCCCCAAACAGGGACCGGCTTTCTTT. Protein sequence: CASSLTNEVFPKQGPAFF.

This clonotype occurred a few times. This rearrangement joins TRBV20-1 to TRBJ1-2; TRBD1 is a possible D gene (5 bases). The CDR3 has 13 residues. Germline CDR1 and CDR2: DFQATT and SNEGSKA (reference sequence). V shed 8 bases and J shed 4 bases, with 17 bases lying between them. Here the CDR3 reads CSLSRAFSYGYTF. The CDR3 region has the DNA TGCAGTCTCAGCAGGGCTTTCTCCTATGGCTACACCTTC.

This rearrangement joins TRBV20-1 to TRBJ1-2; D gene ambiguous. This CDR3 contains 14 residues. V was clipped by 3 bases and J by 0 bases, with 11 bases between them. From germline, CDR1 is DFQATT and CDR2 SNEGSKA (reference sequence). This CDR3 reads CSASPGRTNYGYTF. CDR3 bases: TGCAGTGCTAGTCCCGGACGAACTAACTATGGCTACACCTTC.

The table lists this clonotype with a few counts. CDR3 sequence reads: CASSSLAGRSTDTQYF. The CDR3 DNA reads TGTGCCAGCAGTTCCTTAGCGGGGCGAAGCACAGATACGCAGTATTTT. The J gene is TRBJ2-3, the V gene TRBV12-3 or TRBV12-4; 8 bases map to TRBD2. V was pared by 4 bases and J by 0 bases, with 6 bases of the junction left unmatched. This CDR3 spans 16 amino acids.

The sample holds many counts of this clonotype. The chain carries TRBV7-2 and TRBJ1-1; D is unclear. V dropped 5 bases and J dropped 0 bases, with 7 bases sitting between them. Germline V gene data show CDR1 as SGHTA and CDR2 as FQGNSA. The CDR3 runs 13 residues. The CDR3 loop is CASSPLMNTEAFF. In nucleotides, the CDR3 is TGTGCCAGCAGCCCTCTCATGAACACTGAAGCTTTCTTT.

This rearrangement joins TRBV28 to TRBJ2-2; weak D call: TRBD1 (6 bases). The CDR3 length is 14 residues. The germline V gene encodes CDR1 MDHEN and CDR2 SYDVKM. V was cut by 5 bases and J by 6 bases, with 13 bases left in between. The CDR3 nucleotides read TGTGCCAGCAGTCTAGGGACACGCCCCGGGGAGCTGTTTTTT. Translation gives CASSLGTRPGELFF. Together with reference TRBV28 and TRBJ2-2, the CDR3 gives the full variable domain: DVKVTQSSRYLVKRTGEKVFLECVQDMDHENMFWYRQDPGLGLRLIYFSYDVKMKEKGDIPEGYSVSREKKERFSLILESASTNQTSMYLCASSLGTRPGELFFGEGSRLTVL.

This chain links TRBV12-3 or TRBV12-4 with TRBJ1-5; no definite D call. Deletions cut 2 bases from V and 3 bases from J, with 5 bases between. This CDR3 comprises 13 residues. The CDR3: CASSLLNNQPQHF. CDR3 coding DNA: TGTGCCAGCAGTTTATTAAACAATCAGCCCCAGCATTTT.

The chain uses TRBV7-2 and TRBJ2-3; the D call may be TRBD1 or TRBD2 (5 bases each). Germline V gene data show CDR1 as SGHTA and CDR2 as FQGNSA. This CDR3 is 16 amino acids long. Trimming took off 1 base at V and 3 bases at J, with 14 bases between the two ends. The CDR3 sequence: CASSLGGVRGTDTQYF. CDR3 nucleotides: TGTGCCAGCAGCTTAGGAGGGGTCCGGGGAACAGATACGCAGTATTTT.

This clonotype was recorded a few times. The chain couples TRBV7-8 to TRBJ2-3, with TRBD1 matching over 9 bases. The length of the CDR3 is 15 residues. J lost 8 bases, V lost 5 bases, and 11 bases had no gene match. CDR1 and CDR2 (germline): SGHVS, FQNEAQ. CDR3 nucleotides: TGTGCCAGCAGCGTTATTACAGGGGGCGGGCGTACGCAGTATTTT. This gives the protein CASSVITGGGRTQYF.

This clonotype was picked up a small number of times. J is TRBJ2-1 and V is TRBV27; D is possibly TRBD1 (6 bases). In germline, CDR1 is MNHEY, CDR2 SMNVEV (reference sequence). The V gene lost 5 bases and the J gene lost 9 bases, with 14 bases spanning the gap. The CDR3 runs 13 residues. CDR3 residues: CASSNHRETEQFF. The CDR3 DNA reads TGTGCCAGCAGTAATCACAGGGAAACTGAGCAGTTCTTC.